The 27 T cell receptor beta chains below all came from one sample that was sequenced in a study of graft-versus-host responses after intestinal transplantation. Data came from immunoSEQ multiplex PCR; TCRdb stores just in-frame clones and leaves some out. The sample has approximately 92,000 clones, 85% to 95% seen once; the top ten hold 5% to 6.5%. Antigen specificity for these receptors is unknown. The sample here was unstimulated CD8+ T cells sorted from spleen or lymph node cells, taken before intestinal transplant. These receptors originate from a human donor who received an intestinal transplant.

The chain recombines TRBV9 with TRBJ2-3; 14 positions match TRBD2. Trimming at V came to 0 bases and at J to 8 bases, leaving 14 bases not matched to a gene. The germline V gene encodes CDR1 SGDLS and CDR2 YYNGEE. This CDR3 is built from 19 residues. The CDR3 region is CASSVDETSGGARLGTQYF. The CDR3 DNA sequence: TGTGCCAGCAGCGTAGATGAGACTAGCGGGGGGGCGCGTTTGGGTACGCAGTATTTT.

J is TRBJ1-5 and V is TRBV7-6; a possible D gene is TRBD1 (6 bases). There are 13 residues in the CDR3. V was clipped by 1 base and J by 7 bases, with 8 bases between them. Germline V CDR1 and CDR2: SGHVS, FNYEAQ. The CDR3 region has the DNA TGTGCCAGCAGCTTAGTGGGGGGCCAGCCCCAGCATTTT. As protein: CASSLVGGQPQHF. Together with reference TRBV7-6 and TRBJ1-5, the CDR3 gives the full variable domain: GAGVSQSPRYKVTKRGQDVALRCDPISGHVSLYWYRQALGQGPEFLTYFNYEAQQDKSGLPNDRFSAERPEGSISTLTIQRTEQRDSAMYRCASSLVGGQPQHFGDGTRLSIL.

V gene TRBV5-4 combines with J gene TRBJ2-1; D remains ambiguous. Deletions cut 1 base from V and 4 bases from J, with 6 bases between. CDR1 and CDR2 from the germline V gene are SGHNT and YYREEE (reference sequence). CDR3 length: 13 residues. This CDR3 is CASSLMAYNEQFF. DNA of the CDR3: TGTGCCAGCAGCTTGATGGCATACAATGAGCAGTTCTTC.

This chain connects TRBV7-6 to TRBJ1-1; D ambiguous. Trimming pared 5 bases from V and 1 base from J, leaving 8 bases between. CDR1 and CDR2 from the germline V gene are SGHVS and FNYEAQ. The CDR3 extends over 13 amino acids. The CDR3 DNA sequence: TGTGCCAGCAGCCAACTTGGGAACACTGAAGCTTTCTTT. This encodes CASSQLGNTEAFF.

J is TRBJ2-7 and V is TRBV4-2; 9 nucleotides agree with TRBD2. The CDR3 spans 16 residues. Germline V lookup: CDR1 LGHNA, CDR2 YNFKEQ. The V segment lost 6 bases and the J segment 1 base; nucleotides outside the gene matches: 10. The CDR3 loop is CASSGERLAESYEQYF. As DNA, the CDR3 is TGTGCCAGCAGTGGAGAAAGACTAGCGGAGTCCTACGAGCAGTACTTC.

The chain joins TRBV6-5 to TRBJ1-5; no definite D call. The germline V gene encodes CDR1 MNHEY and CDR2 SVGAGI. The V end was cut by 6 bases, the J end by 5 bases, with 14 bases between. CDR3 length: 14 residues. The CDR3 loop is CASSPMGLDQPQHF. CDR3 DNA: TGTGCCAGCAGCCCAATGGGGTTAGATCAGCCCCAGCATTTT.

V is TRBV11-2 and J is TRBJ2-5; 8 bases line up with TRBD2. The V segment lost 0 bases and the J segment 4 bases; nucleotides outside the gene matches: 4. Germline V CDR1 and CDR2: SGHAT, FQNNGV. The CDR3 is made up of 15 amino acids. CDR3 DNA: TGTGCCAGCAGCTTAGAAGGGCTAGCGGGAGAGACCCAGTACTTC. Translation gives CASSLEGLAGETQYF.

V is TRBV29-1 and J is TRBJ2-2; 9 nucleotides match TRBD2. CDR3 length equals 13 residues. Germline V gene sequence: CDR1 SQVTM, CDR2 ANQGSEA. V shed 6 bases, J shed 3 bases, and the junction held 2 bases outside the gene matches. CDR3 residues: CSVVAGDTGELFF. CDR3 nucleotide sequence: TGCAGCGTGGTAGCGGGAGACACCGGGGAGCTGTTTTTT.

This clone has a single count. This specimen includes other DNA sequences encoding the same CDR3. The gene calls are TRBV12-5 and TRBJ2-7; possibly TRBD1 for D (6 bases). The V gene's germline CDR1 is LGHNT and CDR2 FRNRAP. V dropped 3 bases and J dropped 1 base, with 7 bases sitting between them. CDR3 length equals 13 residues. The CDR3 DNA sequence: TGTGCTAGTGGTTTAGGGGGATCCTACGAGCAGTACTTC. Translation: CASGLGGSYEQYF.

This sequence joins TRBV2 and TRBJ2-1; 9 bases agree with TRBD1. The CDR3 spans 15 residues. The V gene end was trimmed by 6 bases and the J gene end by 3 bases; junction bases not matched to a gene: 6. Germline V gene data show CDR1 as SNHLY and CDR2 as FYNNEI. CDR3 coding DNA: TGTGCCAGCAGCCCTCAGACAGGGGGCTACAATGAGCAGTTCTTC. It translates to CASSPQTGGYNEQFF.

The V gene is TRBV27, the J gene TRBJ1-1; D not resolved. Germline lookup yields CDR1 MNHEY and CDR2 SMNVEV (reference sequence). V was cut by 3 bases and J by 1 base, with 6 bases left in between. The CDR3 contains 13 residues. CDR3 in amino acids: CASSLGWNTEAFF. The CDR3 region has the DNA TGTGCCAGCAGTTTGGGGTGGAACACTGAAGCTTTCTTT.

This chain links TRBV9 with TRBJ1-5, with no clear D. Trimming left V 1 base short and J 4 bases short, with 6 bases between. The CDR3 covers 13 residues. Germline-derived CDR1 and CDR2 are SGDLS and YYNGEE. CDR3 sequence (DNA): TGTGCCAGCAGCGTAAGTGGGAATCAGCCCCAGCATTTT. Its protein product is CASSVSGNQPQHF.

The V gene is TRBV6-5, the J gene TRBJ2-5, with D possibly TRBD2 on 6 matching bases. Germline CDR1 and CDR2: MNHEY and SVGAGI. The V end lost 6 bases, the J end lost 5 bases, and 16 bases lay between the germline ends. This CDR3 has 14 residues. The CDR3 reads CASRATRPRETQYF. CDR3 DNA: TGTGCCAGCAGGGCGACTAGGCCACGGGAGACCCAGTACTTC.

The V call is TRBV5-4, the J call TRBJ2-1; 12 nucleotides agree with TRBD2. From germline, CDR1 is SGHNT and CDR2 YYREEE (reference sequence). The V gene end was trimmed by 5 bases and the J gene end by 5 bases; junction bases not matched to a gene: 5. CDR3 length: 15 residues. CDR3 protein: CASRILAGGDNEQFF. CDR3 coding DNA: TGTGCCAGCAGGATACTAGCGGGGGGCGACAATGAGCAGTTCTTC.

The rearrangement uses TRBV7-6 and TRBJ2-2; no clear D. This CDR3 is 15 amino acids long. Trimming cost V 1 base and J 5 bases, with 11 bases left between them. CDR1 and CDR2 from the germline V gene are SGHVS and FNYEAQ. The CDR3 nucleotides are TGTGCCAGCAGCTTAGGTAGTATGGAGACCGGGGAGCTGTTTTTT. This gives the protein CASSLGSMETGELFF.

V and J are TRBV10-3 and TRBJ1-6, with a tentative D call TRBD1 (5 bases). Germline CDR1 and CDR2: ENHRY and SYGVKD. The CDR3 extends over 17 amino acids. V lost 6 bases, J lost 0 bases, and 15 bases lay in between. The CDR3: CAIRLGTVSSYNSPLHF. DNA of the CDR3: TGTGCCATCAGACTGGGGACCGTGAGCTCCTATAATTCACCCCTCCACTTT.

The chain has TRBV4-1 and TRBJ1-1, with D maybe TRBD1 (6 bases). The germline V gene encodes CDR1 MGHRA and CDR2 YSYEKL. The CDR3 extends over 13 amino acids. V was trimmed by 2 bases and J by 7 bases, leaving 11 bases between them. This CDR3 is CASSQTGGGEAFF. The CDR3, as DNA: TGCGCCAGCAGCCAAACCGGAGGGGGTGAAGCTTTCTTT.

The chain recombines TRBV5-1 with TRBJ2-1, with 9 bases fitting TRBD1. The CDR3 length is 15 residues. Germline assignment: CDR1 SGHRS and CDR2 YFSETQ. Trimming removed 0 bases from V and 8 bases from J; junction bases left unmatched: 6. In DNA form, the CDR3 reads TGCGCCAGCAGCTTGGGGACAGGGGAAGCGGATGAGCAGTTCTTC. Its protein is CASSLGTGEADEQFF.

V gene TRBV7-2 combines with J gene TRBJ2-7; 7 nucleotides match TRBD1. Germline CDR1 reads SGHTA; CDR2 reads FQGNSA. The CDR3 loop spans 18 amino acids. V was pared by 5 bases and J by 1 base, with 17 bases of the junction left unmatched. As DNA, the CDR3 is TGTGCCAGCAGCCCCCATCCCACTTACAGGGGACCTTCCTACGAGCAGTACTTC. It yields the protein CASSPHPTYRGPSYEQYF.

The V gene is TRBV7-9, the J gene TRBJ1-1; a possible D gene is TRBD1 (5 bases). The CDR3 contains 15 residues. The V gene lost 4 bases and the J gene lost 0 bases, with 12 bases spanning the gap. CDR1 is SEHNR, CDR2 FQNEAQ, per germline (reference sequence). This chain's CDR3 is CASSSGPYMNTEAFF. The DNA of the CDR3 is TGTGCCAGCAGCTCGGGACCGTACATGAACACTGAAGCTTTCTTT.

This chain links TRBV4-1 with TRBJ1-5; D remains unclear. The germline V and J ends were trimmed by 1 base and 6 bases, with 7 bases remaining between them. Germline V gene data show CDR1 as MGHRA and CDR2 as YSYEKL. CDR3 length equals 13 residues. This CDR3 reads CASSQGLGQPQHF. Written as DNA, the CDR3 is TGCGCCAGCAGCCAAGGACTGGGTCAGCCCCAGCATTTT.

As regards this clone: Other DNA sequences in the same sample also yield this CDR3. V and J are TRBV6-1 and TRBJ2-1, with 10 bases that match TRBD2. This CDR3 region has 15 residues. Germline CDR1 and CDR2: MNHNS and SASEGT. The ends lost 8 bases at V and 4 bases at J; junction bases unmatched: 8. CDR3 in DNA: TGTGCCAGCCGGACTAGCGGAGAACCGTACAATGAGCAGTTCTTC. Its protein product is CASRTSGEPYNEQFF.

The rearrangement joins TRBV7-2 to TRBJ2-1; D is tentatively TRBD1 or TRBD2 (5 bases each). Germline-derived CDR1 and CDR2 are SGHTA and FQGNSA. Between the trimmed V and J ends, which lost 1 base and 0 bases, there was a span of 10 bases. This CDR3 contains 16 residues. The CDR3 reads CASSLEGPISYNEQFF. The CDR3 nucleotides read TGTGCCAGCAGCTTAGAGGGACCAATCTCCTACAATGAGCAGTTCTTC.

The CDR3 bases are TGTGCCAGCAGCAGCGACAGGGGCCATGAGCAGTTCTTC. Its protein is CASSSDRGHEQFF. The chain couples TRBV5-6 to TRBJ2-1, with 8 nucleotides matching TRBD1. The CDR3 length is 13 residues. CDR1 SGHDT and CDR2 YYEEEE come from the germline V gene. The trim removed 4 bases at V and 8 bases at J, leaving 5 bases unmatched.

This clone has just one count. Here the CDR3 DNA reads TGTGCCAGCAGCCTAGGGGACAGGGATACCTACGAGCAGTACTTC. Protein sequence: CASSLGDRDTYEQYF. The J gene is TRBJ2-7, the V gene TRBV7-6; 9 bases are a match to TRBD1. Germline V gene data show CDR1 as SGHVS and CDR2 as FNYEAQ. This CDR3 comprises 15 residues. Trimming at V came to 5 bases and at J to 2 bases, leaving 7 bases not matched to a gene.

This clone showed up just once. The chain couples TRBV10-1 to TRBJ2-7, with D unresolved. This CDR3 has 15 residues. Germline V gives CDR1 WNHNN, CDR2 SYGVQD (reference sequence). Deletions cut 0 bases from V and 3 bases from J, with 12 bases between. CDR3 sequence: CASSESNDKNYEQYF. Written as DNA, the CDR3 is TGCGCCAGCAGTGAGTCTAATGACAAGAACTACGAGCAGTACTTC.

The chain carries TRBV7-9 and TRBJ2-7; TRBD1 agrees at 7 bases. Germline V CDR1 and CDR2: SEHNR, FQNEAQ (reference sequence). With V trimmed by 6 bases and J by 3 bases, 11 bases remained unmatched. The CDR3 has 15 residues. The CDR3 loop is CASRLTGFGFYEQYF. For the CDR3, the DNA is TGTGCCAGCAGATTGACAGGGTTTGGTTTCTACGAGCAGTACTTC. Filled out from reference TRBV7-9 and TRBJ2-7, the complete variable domain reads DTGVSQNPRHKITKRGQNVTFRCDPISEHNRLYWYRQTLGQGPEFLTYFQNEAQLEKSRLLSDRFSAERPKGSFSTLEIQRTEQGDSAMYLCASRLTGFGFYEQYFGPGTRLTVT.